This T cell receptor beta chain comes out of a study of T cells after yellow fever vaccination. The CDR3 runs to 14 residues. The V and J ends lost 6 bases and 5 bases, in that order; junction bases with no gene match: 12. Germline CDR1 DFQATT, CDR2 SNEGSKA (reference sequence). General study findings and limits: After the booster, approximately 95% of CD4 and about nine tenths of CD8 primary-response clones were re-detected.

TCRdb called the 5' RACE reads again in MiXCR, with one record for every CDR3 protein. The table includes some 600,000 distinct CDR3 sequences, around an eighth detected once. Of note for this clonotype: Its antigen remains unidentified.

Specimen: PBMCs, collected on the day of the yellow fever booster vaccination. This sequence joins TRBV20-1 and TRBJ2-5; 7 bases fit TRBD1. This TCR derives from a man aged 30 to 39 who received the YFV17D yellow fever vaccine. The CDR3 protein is CSAETGRVGETQYF. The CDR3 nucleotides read TGCAGTGCAGAGACAGGGCGGGTCGGTGAGACCCAGTACTTC.